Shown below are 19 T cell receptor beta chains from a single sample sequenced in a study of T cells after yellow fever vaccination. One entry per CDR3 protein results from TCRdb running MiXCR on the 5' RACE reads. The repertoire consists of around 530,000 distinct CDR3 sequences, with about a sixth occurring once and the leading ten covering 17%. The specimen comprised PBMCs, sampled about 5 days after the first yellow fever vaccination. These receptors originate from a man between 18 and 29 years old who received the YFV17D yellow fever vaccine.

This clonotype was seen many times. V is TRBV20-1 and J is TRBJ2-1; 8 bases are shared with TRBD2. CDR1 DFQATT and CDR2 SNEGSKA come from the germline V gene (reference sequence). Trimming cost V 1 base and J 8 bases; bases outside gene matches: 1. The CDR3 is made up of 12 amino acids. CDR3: CSARVGGDEQFF. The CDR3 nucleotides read TGCAGTGCTAGAGTCGGGGGGGATGAGCAGTTCTTC.

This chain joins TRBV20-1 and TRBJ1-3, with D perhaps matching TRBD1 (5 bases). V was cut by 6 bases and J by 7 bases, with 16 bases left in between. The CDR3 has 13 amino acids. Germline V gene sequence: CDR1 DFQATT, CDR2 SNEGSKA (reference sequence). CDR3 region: CSARSGQGNTIYF. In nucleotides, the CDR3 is TGCAGTGCCCGTTCCGGGCAGGGTAACACCATATATTTT.

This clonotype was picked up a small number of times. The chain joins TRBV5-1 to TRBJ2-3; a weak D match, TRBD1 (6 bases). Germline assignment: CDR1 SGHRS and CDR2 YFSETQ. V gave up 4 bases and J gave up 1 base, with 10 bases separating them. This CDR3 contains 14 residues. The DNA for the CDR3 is TGCGCCAGCAGCACCAGGGGTGGCACAGATACGCAGTATTTT. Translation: CASSTRGGTDTQYF.

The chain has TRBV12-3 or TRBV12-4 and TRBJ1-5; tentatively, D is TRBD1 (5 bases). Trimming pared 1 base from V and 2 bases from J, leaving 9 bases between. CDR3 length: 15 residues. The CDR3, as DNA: TGTGCCAGCAGTTTAGTAGACAGTCGCAATCAGCCCCAGCATTTT. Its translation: CASSLVDSRNQPQHF.

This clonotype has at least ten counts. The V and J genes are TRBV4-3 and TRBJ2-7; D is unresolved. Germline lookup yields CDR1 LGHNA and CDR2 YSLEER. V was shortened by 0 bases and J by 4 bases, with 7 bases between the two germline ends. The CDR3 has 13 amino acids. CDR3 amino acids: CASSQEAGYEQYV. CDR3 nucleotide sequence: TGCGCCAGCAGCCAAGAGGCCGGGTACGAGCAGTACGTC.

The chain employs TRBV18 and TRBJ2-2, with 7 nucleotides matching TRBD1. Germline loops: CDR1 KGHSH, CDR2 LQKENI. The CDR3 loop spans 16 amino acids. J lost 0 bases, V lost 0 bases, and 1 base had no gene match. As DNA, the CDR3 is TGTGCCAGCTCACCACCGACAGGGCCGAACACCGGGGAGCTGTTTTTT. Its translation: CASSPPTGPNTGELFF. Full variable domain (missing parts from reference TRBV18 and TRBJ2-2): NAGVMQNPRHLVRRRGQEARLRCSPMKGHSHVYWYRQLPEEGLKFMVYLQKENIIDESGMPKERFSAEFPKEGPSILRIQQVVRGDSAAYFCASSPPTGPNTGELFFGEGSRLTVL.

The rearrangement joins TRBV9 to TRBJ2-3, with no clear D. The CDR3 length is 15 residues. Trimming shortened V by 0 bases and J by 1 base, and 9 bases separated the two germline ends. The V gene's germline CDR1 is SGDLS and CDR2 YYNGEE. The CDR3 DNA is TGTGCCAGCAGCGTAGGATCGATTCGCACAGATACGCAGTATTTT. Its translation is CASSVGSIRTDTQYF.

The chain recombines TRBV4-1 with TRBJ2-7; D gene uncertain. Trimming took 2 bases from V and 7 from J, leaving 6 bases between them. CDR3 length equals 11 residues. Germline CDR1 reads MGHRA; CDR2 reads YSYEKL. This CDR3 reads CASSQNGEQYF. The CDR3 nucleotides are TGCGCCAGCAGCCAAAATGGGGAGCAGTACTTC.

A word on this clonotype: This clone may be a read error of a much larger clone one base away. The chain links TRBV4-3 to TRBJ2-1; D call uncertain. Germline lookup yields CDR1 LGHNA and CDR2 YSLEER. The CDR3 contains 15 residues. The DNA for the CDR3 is TGCGCCAGCAGCCGAGAGCGTAGCTCCTACAATGAGCAGCTCTTC. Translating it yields CASSRERSSYNEQLF.

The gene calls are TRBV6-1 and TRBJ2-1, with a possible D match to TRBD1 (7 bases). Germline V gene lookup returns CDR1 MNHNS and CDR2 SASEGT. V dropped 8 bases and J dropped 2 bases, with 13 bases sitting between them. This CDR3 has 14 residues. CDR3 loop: CASARDSAYNEQFF. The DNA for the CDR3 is TGTGCCAGCGCGCGGGACAGTGCCTACAATGAGCAGTTCTTC.

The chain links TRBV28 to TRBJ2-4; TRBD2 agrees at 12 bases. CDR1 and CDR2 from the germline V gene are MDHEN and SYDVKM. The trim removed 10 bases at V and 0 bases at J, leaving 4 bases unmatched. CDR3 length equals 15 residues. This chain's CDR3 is CATGLAGLAKNIQYF. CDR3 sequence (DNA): TGTGCCACCGGACTAGCGGGACTAGCCAAAAACATTCAGTACTTC.

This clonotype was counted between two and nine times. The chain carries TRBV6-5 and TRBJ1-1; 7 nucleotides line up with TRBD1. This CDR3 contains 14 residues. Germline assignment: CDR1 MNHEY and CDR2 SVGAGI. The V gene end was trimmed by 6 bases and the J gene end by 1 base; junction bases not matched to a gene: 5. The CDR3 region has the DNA TGTGCCAGCAGGTTACAGGGGTGGAACACTGAAGCTTTCTTT. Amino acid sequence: CASRLQGWNTEAFF.

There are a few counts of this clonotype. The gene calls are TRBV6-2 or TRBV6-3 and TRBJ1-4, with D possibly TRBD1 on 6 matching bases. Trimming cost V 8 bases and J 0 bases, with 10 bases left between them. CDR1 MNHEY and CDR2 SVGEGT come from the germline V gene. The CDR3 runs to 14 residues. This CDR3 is CASGSGATNEKLFF. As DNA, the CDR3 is TGTGCCAGCGGATCAGGGGCAACTAATGAAAAACTGTTTTTT.

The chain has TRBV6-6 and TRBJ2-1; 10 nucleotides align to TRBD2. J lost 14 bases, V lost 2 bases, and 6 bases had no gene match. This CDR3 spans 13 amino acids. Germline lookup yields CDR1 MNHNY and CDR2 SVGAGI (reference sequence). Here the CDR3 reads CASSYKRGGGEFF. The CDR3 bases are TGTGCCAGCAGTTACAAGCGGGGGGGCGGGGAGTTCTTC.

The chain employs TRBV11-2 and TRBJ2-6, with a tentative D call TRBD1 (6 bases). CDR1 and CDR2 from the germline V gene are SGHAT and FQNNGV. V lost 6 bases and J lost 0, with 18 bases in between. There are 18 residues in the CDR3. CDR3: CASRMGAGADSGANVLTF. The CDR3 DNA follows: TGTGCCAGCAGAATGGGGGCAGGGGCAGACTCTGGGGCCAACGTCCTGACTTTC.

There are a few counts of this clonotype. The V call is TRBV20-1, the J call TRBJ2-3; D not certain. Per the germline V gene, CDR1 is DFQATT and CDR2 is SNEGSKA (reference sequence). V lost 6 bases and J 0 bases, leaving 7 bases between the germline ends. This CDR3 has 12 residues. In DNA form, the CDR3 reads TGCAGTGCACCTTCTAGCACAGATACGCAGTATTTT. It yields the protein CSAPSSTDTQYF.

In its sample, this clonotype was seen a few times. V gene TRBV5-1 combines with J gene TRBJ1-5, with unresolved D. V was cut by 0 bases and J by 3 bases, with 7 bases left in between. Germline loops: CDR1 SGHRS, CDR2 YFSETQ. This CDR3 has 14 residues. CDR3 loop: CASSLGADNQPQHF. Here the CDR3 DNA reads TGCGCCAGCAGCTTGGGGGCAGACAATCAGCCCCAGCATTTT.

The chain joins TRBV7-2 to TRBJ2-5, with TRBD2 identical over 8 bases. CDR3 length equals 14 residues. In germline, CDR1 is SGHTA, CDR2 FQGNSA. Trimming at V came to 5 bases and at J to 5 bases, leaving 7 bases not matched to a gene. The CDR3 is CASSRSGGGETQYF. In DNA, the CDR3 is TGTGCCAGCAGCCGGAGCGGGGGTGGGGAGACCCAGTACTTC. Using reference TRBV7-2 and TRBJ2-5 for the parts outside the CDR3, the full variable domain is GAGVSQSPSNKVTEKGKDVELRCDPISGHTALYWYRQSLGQGLEFLIYFQGNSAPDKSGLPSDRFSAERTGGSVSTLTIQRTQQEDSAVYLCASSRSGGGETQYFGPGTRLLVL.

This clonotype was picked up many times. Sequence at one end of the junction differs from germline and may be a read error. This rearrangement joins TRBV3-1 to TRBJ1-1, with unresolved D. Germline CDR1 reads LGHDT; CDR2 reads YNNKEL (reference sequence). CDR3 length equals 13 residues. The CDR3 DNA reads TGCGCCAGCAGCCAAGTGGGGAACACTGAAGCTTTCTTT. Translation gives CASSQVGNTEAFF.